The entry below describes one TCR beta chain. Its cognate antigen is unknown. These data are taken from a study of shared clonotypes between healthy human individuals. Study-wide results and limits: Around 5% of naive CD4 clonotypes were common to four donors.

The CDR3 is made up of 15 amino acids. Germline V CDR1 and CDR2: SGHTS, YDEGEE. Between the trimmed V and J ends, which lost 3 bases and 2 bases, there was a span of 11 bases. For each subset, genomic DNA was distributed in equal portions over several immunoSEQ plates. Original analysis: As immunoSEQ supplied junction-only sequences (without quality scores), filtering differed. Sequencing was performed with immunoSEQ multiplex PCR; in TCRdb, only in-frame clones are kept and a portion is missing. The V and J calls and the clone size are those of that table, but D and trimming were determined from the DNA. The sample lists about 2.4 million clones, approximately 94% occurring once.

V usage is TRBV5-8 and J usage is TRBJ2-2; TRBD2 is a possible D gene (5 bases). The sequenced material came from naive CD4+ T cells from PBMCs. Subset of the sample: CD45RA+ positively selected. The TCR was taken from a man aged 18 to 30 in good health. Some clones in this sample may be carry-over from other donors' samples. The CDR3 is CASSSTDSNTGELFF. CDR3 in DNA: TGTGCCAGCAGCTCGACGGACTCAAACACCGGGGAGCTGTTTTTT.